A selection of T cell receptor beta chains follows, all from one sample in a study of blood T cells in healthy people across ages. TCRdb fed the 5' RACE reads into MiXCR, producing one record per CDR3 protein. This table has over 500,000 distinct CDR3 sequences, around 50% appearing once. Sample: blood. The receptors derive from a woman of 80 years or more in good health. Each CDR3 is given with its conserved first and last residue. The D gene is left open where the match is weak. Not every row has a clone size; where given, it reads once, few, many or a size class.

J gene,D gene,clone size,V gene,CDR3 DNA,CDR3 protein
TRBJ2-7,.,.,TRBV9,TGTGCCAGCAGCGTAGGGCACAGCGAGCAGTACTTC,CASSVGHSEQYF
TRBJ2-1,.,few,TRBV20-1,TGCAGTGCTAGAGTACCGTATGGGTACAATGAGCAGTTCTTC,CSARVPYGYNEQFF
TRBJ1-1,.,once,TRBV12-3/TRBV12-4,TGTGCCAGCAGTCCAGGTGGAGCTGGGGGCTCTGAAGCTTTCTTT,CASSPGGAGGSEAFF
TRBJ1-4,.,few,TRBV20-1,TGCCGTGTAGTGAGAGGGGCAACTAATGAAAAACTGTTTTTT,CRVVRGATNEKLFF
TRBJ2-3,TRBD1,many,TRBV11-2,TGTGCCAGCAGCTTAGGGACAGGGGCGATCACAGATACGCAGTATTTT,CASSLGTGAITDTQYF
TRBJ2-3,.,many,TRBV28,TGTGCCAGCACTGGGACCGGCGGCGCAGATACGCAGTATTTT,CASTGTGGADTQYF
TRBJ2-1,.,many,TRBV20-1,TGCAGTGCTAGAGATGGGGTTAAGCAGTTCTTC,CSARDGVKQFF
TRBJ1-1,.,.,TRBV3-1,TGTGCCAGCAGCCAAGATTGGAGGGGTACTGAAGCTTTCTTT,CASSQDWRGTEAFF
TRBJ1-5,.,.,TRBV28,TGTGCCAGCAGTGCACAGACAGCAGGCAATCAGCCCCAGCATTTT,CASSAQTAGNQPQHF
TRBJ2-2,TRBD2,few,TRBV3-1,TGTGCCAGCAGTCGAGCGGGGGGGGCGAACACCGGGGAGCTGTTTTTT,CASSRAGGANTGELFF
TRBJ2-1,TRBD2,.,TRBV5-1,TGCGCCAGCAGCTCGAGTGGGCTAGCGGGGGGAGCCTACAATGAGCAGTTCTTC,CASSSSGLAGGAYNEQFF
TRBJ2-7,TRBD2,many,TRBV28,TGTGCCAGCACCTCTAGCGGATACGAGCAGTACTTC,CASTSSGYEQYF
TRBJ1-2,TRBD1,few,TRBV28,TGTGCCAGCTGCCGGGACAGGGGGGGGCCTAACTATGGCTACACCTTC,CASCRDRGGPNYGYTF
TRBJ2-7,.,.,TRBV29-1,TGCAGCGTTGTCCTTGAGGCCTCAGTCTACGAGCAGTACTTC,CSVVLEASVYEQYF
TRBJ1-2,TRBD1,.,TRBV29-1,TGCAGCTGCTGGACAGGAACCCTATATGGCTACACCTTC,CSCWTGTLYGYTF
TRBJ2-3,.,few,TRBV28,TGTGCCAGCAGTCTCCTCCCGGGGCAGGGGCTCACAGATACGCAGTATTTT,CASSLLPGQGLTDTQYF
TRBJ2-7,TRBD2,.,TRBV15,TGTGCCACCAGCAGAGATAAGTCTAGCGGGGTACGCTCCTACGAGCAGTACTTC,CATSRDKSSGVRSYEQYF
TRBJ2-1,TRBD2,.,TRBV7-9,TGTGCCAGCAGCTTAACTAGCGGGAATCCCAATGAGCAGTTCTTC,CASSLTSGNPNEQFF